This is a list of T cell receptor beta chains from one sample in a study of T cells and copy number aberrations in small-cell lung cancer. The repertoire was sequenced with immunoSEQ multiplex PCR; TCRdb's copy has only in-frame clones and lacks some. The sample shows over 6,000 clones, around 69% of them seen only once. The material sequenced was tumor tissue. These receptors were collected from a man aged 45-60 years with small cell lung cancer. Both conserved end residues are part of each CDR3. Each record gives: J gene, clone size, D gene, V gene, CDR3 protein, CDR3 DNA. A D gene is named only where the DNA matches it firmly. For some rows the clone size is stated as once, few or many, or as a class when expanded; others skip it.

TRBJ2-4 few . TRBV7-9 CASSGGWSRKNIQYF TGTGCCAGCAGCGGGGGGTGGAGCCGCAAAAACATTCAGTACTTC
TRBJ2-3 . . TRBV29-1 CSVEQSTDTQYF TGCAGCGTTGAACAGAGCACAGATACGCAGTATTTT
TRBJ2-1 . TRBD1 TRBV28 CASSPGQGGPYNEQFF TGTGCCAGCAGTCCCGGACAGGGTGGGCCCTACAATGAGCAGTTCTTC
TRBJ1-1 few . TRBV7-5 CCHWGSGPNTEAFF TGTTGTCACTGGGGGTCTGGACCGAACACTGAAGCTTTCTTT
TRBJ1-1 . . TRBV19 CAVRTGNTEAFF TGTGCGGTGCGGACGGGGAACACTGAAGCTTTCTTT
TRBJ1-4 few . TRBV29-1 CSVAPVVGNEKLFF TGCAGCGTTGCCCCAGTAGTCGGAAATGAAAAACTGTTTTTT
TRBJ2-2 once TRBD1 TRBV18 CASSPRTGRTGELFF TGTGCCAGCTCACCCCGGACAGGAAGGACCGGGGAGCTGTTTTTT
TRBJ2-2 . TRBD2 TRBV7-9 CASSLLGGRIDTGELFF TGTGCCAGCAGCTTACTGGGCGGGAGGATCGACACCGGGGAGCTGTTTTTT
TRBJ1-2 few . TRBV11-2 CASSLVGSYGYTF TGTGCCAGCAGCTTAGTAGGGTCCTATGGCTACACCTTC
TRBJ2-7 . . TRBV27 CASSLRGVTYEQYF TGTGCCAGCAGTTTACGGGGAGTGACCTACGAGCAGTACTTC
TRBJ2-3 . . TRBV27 CASALDTQYF TGTGCCAGCGCCTTGGATACGCAGTATTTT
TRBJ1-1 . TRBD1 TRBV28 CASRTWTGGETEAFF TGTGCCAGCCGAACCTGGACAGGTGGCGAGACTGAAGCTTTCTTT
TRBJ2-7 few . TRBV19 CASSIEGVDEQYF TGTGCCAGTAGTATCGAGGGGGTGGACGAGCAGTACTTC
TRBJ2-7 . TRBD1 TRBV5-1 CASSAGGTGLAEQYF TGCGCCAGCAGCGCTGGCGGGACAGGGCTGGCCGAGCAGTACTTC
TRBJ2-5 . . TRBV21-1 CASSKVPARRGGGETQYF TGTGCCAGCAGCAAAGTCCCCGCTAGGAGGGGCGGAGGGGAGACCCAGTACTTC
TRBJ2-2 . TRBD2 TRBV19 CASRWLAGENTGELFF TGTGCCAGTAGGTGGCTAGCGGGTGAAAACACCGGGGAGCTGTTTTTT
TRBJ2-5 . TRBD2 TRBV7-9 CASSQAGTGETQYF TGTGCCAGCAGCCAAGCGGGAACGGGAGAGACCCAGTACTTC
TRBJ1-1 . . TRBV28 CASSPTGTPHGLF TGTGCCAGCAGTCCTACAGGGACCCCACATGGGCTCTTT
TRBJ2-2 few . TRBV29-1 CSVAPYTGELFF TGCAGCGTTGCCCCCTATACCGGGGAGCTGTTTTTT
TRBJ2-3 . TRBD1 TRBV18 CASSPDRVGLDTQYF TGTGCCAGCTCACCAGACAGGGTTGGCTTGGATACGCAGTATTTT
TRBJ2-7 . . TRBV6-6 CASSYSQGVYEQYF TGTGCCAGCAGTTACTCGCAGGGAGTCTACGAGCAGTACTTC
TRBJ1-5 . . TRBV29-1 CSVRGNQNQPQHF TGCAGCGTCCGCGGTAACCAAAATCAGCCCCAGCATTTT
TRBJ2-5 . . TRBV9 CASSVAAGSMGGETQYF TGTGCCAGCAGCGTAGCGGCGGGCAGCATGGGTGGAGAGACCCAGTACTTC
TRBJ1-4 . TRBD1 TRBV7-8 CIRGQGNEKLFF TGCATTAGGGGACAGGGGAATGAAAAACTGTTTTTT
TRBJ1-5 . TRBD1 TRBV6-1 CASRGTDLEPQHF TGTGCCAGCAGAGGGACAGATCTGGAGCCCCAGCATTTT
TRBJ2-3 . TRBD2 TRBV11-2 CASSFVGRESTDTQYF TGTGCCAGCAGCTTTGTGGGGCGGGAGAGCACAGATACGCAGTATTTT
TRBJ2-3 medium-sized TRBD2 TRBV9 CASSAGTSDGTDTQYF TGTGCCAGCAGCGCTGGGACTAGCGATGGCACAGATACGCAGTATTTT
TRBJ2-7 large . TRBV7-2 CASSLGGGLYEQYF TGTGCCAGCAGCTTAGGGGGGGGGCTCTACGAGCAGTACTTC
TRBJ2-5 . TRBD2 TRBV10-3 CAISDASGNQETQYF TGTGCCATCAGTGATGCTAGCGGGAACCAAGAGACCCAGTACTTC
TRBJ2-3 . TRBD2 TRBV6-1 CASNPLAGMGTQYF TGTGCCAGCAATCCACTAGCGGGGATGGGTACGCAGTATTTT
TRBJ2-1 . . TRBV7-9 CASSLAEGQFF TGTGCCAGCAGCTTAGCGGAGGGCCAGTTCTTC
TRBJ2-2 . TRBD2 TRBV9 CASKASGKGELFF TGTGCCAGCAAGGCTAGCGGGAAGGGGGAGCTGTTTTTT
TRBJ2-3 . TRBD2 TRBV4-2 CASSHHGTSGTDTQYF TGTGCCAGCAGCCACCACGGGACTAGCGGTACAGATACGCAGTATTTT
TRBJ2-3 . . TRBV18 CASSPAEGSSTDTQYF TGTGCCAGCTCACCGGCCGAGGGGTCTAGCACAGATACGCAGTATTTT